Following are 26 T cell receptor beta chains from one sample sequenced in a study of molecular identifiers for immune sequencing clone quantification. TCRdb processed the PCR reads anew with MiXCR; each CDR3 protein has one entry. The sample consists of about half a million distinct CDR3 sequences, around 21% of them appearing once. Material: naive CD8+ T cells from blood, with Jurkat cell RNA spiked in. Subset given: FACS-sorted CD8+CD4-CCR7+CD45RA+ naive T cells. Receptor source: a human donor in good health. Some libraries in this study had Jurkat cell RNA spiked in.

CDR3 sequence (DNA): TGCGCCAGCAGCCAAGATCTTCCCGGGGCCCGCTCCTACAATGAGCAGTTCTTC. Translating it yields CASSQDLPGARSYNEQFF. V is TRBV4-1 and J is TRBJ2-1; D tentatively fits TRBD1 or TRBD2 (5 bases each). Germline V gives CDR1 MGHRA, CDR2 YSYEKL. Trimming took 0 bases from V and 0 from J, leaving 15 bases between them. This CDR3 contains 18 residues.

There are a few counts of this clonotype. The chain links TRBV7-6 to TRBJ2-3, with 10 bases aligning to TRBD2. CDR1 is SGHVS and CDR2 is FNYEAQ in the germline V gene. This CDR3 contains 20 residues. Trimming took 2 bases from V and 0 from J; bases not matched to a gene: 14. The CDR3 DNA follows: TGTGCCAGCAGCTTACGCGAAGCGGGGGGGAAGCGGACTAGCACAGATACGCAGTATTTT. Protein product: CASSLREAGGKRTSTDTQYF.

There are many counts of this clonotype. V gene TRBV29-1 combines with J gene TRBJ1-1; D remains ambiguous. V was pared by 5 bases and J by 5 bases, with 12 bases between. CDR3 length equals 12 residues. Germline values: CDR1 SQVTM, CDR2 ANQGSEA. The CDR3 nucleotides are TGCAGCGTTCGACTAGCGGGAACTGAAGCTTTCTTT. Protein product: CSVRLAGTEAFF.

The sample holds a few counts of this clonotype. The rearrangement links TRBV9 to TRBJ1-2; a weak D match, TRBD1 (5 bases). The CDR3 loop spans 13 amino acids. V shed 7 bases and J shed 4 bases, with 14 bases lying between them. Germline V gives CDR1 SGDLS, CDR2 YYNGEE. The chain's CDR3 is CASLGSGVYGYTF. The CDR3 nucleotides read TGTGCCAGCCTGGGATCGGGGGTCTATGGCTACACCTTC.

This clonotype has ten or more counts. The chain uses TRBV7-2 and TRBJ2-7; TRBD2 is a possible D gene (7 bases). From germline, CDR1 is SGHTA and CDR2 FQGNSA. Trimming left V 2 bases short and J 0 bases short, with 20 bases between. This CDR3 has 18 amino acids. The CDR3 coding sequence is TGTGCCAGCAGCTTATCAGGACTAGTTGGGGGGGCCTCCTACGAGCAGTACTTC. Residues: CASSLSGLVGGASYEQYF.

The sample holds many counts of this clonotype. The V and J genes are TRBV7-3 and TRBJ2-3; perhaps TRBD1 as D (6 bases). V dropped 4 bases and J dropped 6 bases, with 11 bases sitting between them. CDR3 length: 13 amino acids. Germline V gene sequence: CDR1 SGHTA, CDR2 FQGTGA. CDR3 bases: TGTGCCAGCAGCTATCAGGGGTTGGATACGCAGTATTTT. It encodes CASSYQGLDTQYF.

At least ten counts were recorded for this clonotype. The V call is TRBV4-2, the J call TRBJ2-7, with D unresolved. V lost 1 base and J lost 2, with 9 bases in between. The CDR3 has 14 residues. The germline V gene encodes CDR1 LGHNA and CDR2 YNFKEQ. CDR3 DNA sequence: TGTGCCAGCAGCCAAGTGGACGGTCCCTACGAGCAGTACTTC. It codes for CASSQVDGPYEQYF.

V gene TRBV20-1 combines with J gene TRBJ1-3; 8 positions match TRBD1. V shed 6 bases, J shed 4 bases, and the junction held 11 bases outside the gene matches. Per germline, CDR1 DFQATT and CDR2 SNEGSKA (reference sequence). There are 15 residues in the CDR3. The CDR3 sequence is CSANRHGQGGNTIYF. DNA for the CDR3: TGCAGTGCAAATCGCCACGGACAGGGAGGAAACACCATATATTTT.

This clonotype was recorded at least ten times. This rearrangement joins TRBV6-2 or TRBV6-3 to TRBJ2-3, with D uncertain. The CDR3 totals 14 residues. CDR1 and CDR2 from the germline V gene are MNHEY and SVGEGT. The V end was cut by 7 bases, the J end by 2 bases, with 13 bases between. The CDR3 region has the DNA TGTGCCAGCACCTTTGTGGGCTTCACAGATACGCAGTATTTT. It is translated as CASTFVGFTDTQYF.

This clonotype was counted between two and nine times. The CDR3 sequence is CASSVDKNLQPQHF. CDR3 sequence (DNA): TGTGCCAGCAGTGTAGATAAAAATCTACAGCCCCAGCATTTT. The J gene is TRBJ1-5, the V gene TRBV2; no firm D call. Germline assignment: CDR1 SNHLY and CDR2 FYNNEI. With 4 bases removed from V and 7 bases from J, the gap between germline ends came to 14 bases. CDR3 length: 14 amino acids.

A word on this clonotype: Being one base from a much bigger clone, this may be a read error. The chain recombines TRBV7-8 with TRBJ2-5; D remains ambiguous. CDR3 length: 15 amino acids. Germline V lookup: CDR1 SGHVS, CDR2 FQNEAQ. CDR3 DNA: TGTGCCAGCAGCTTAGTTCGTGCGGTTGGAGAGACCCAGTGCTTC. Translating it yields CASSLVRAVGETQCF.

This clonotype was counted between two and nine times. A much larger clonotype is one base distant, so this may be a read error. CDR3 protein: CAGTPGGGDYPNTQYF. The CDR3 DNA follows: TGTGCCGGCACCCCCGGCGGCGGGGATTACCCGAATACGCAGTATTTT. The rearrangement joins TRBV12-3 or TRBV12-4 to TRBJ2-3, with D possibly matching TRBD2 (6 bases). V gave up 11 bases and J gave up 7 bases, with 28 bases separating them. CDR3 length: 16 residues.

Regarding this clonotype: Since a much larger clone is just one base distant, this may be a read error. The chain has TRBV7-9 and TRBJ2-4; the match to TRBD1 covers 9 bases. Per germline, CDR1 SEHNR and CDR2 FQNEAQ (reference sequence). J gave up 7 bases and V 1 base, and 2 bases lay outside the gene matches. There are 14 residues in the CDR3. In nucleotides, the CDR3 is TGTGCCAGCAGCTTAGACAGGGGGCAGAACATTCAGTACTTC. The encoded protein is CASSLDRGQNIQYF.

The chain combines TRBV12-3 or TRBV12-4 with TRBJ2-2; no firm D call. Trimming removed 4 bases at V and 0 bases at J, with 12 bases between. The CDR3 is made up of 16 amino acids. The CDR3 DNA follows: TGTGCCAGCAGTTCAAGTCGGCCTCCGAACACCGGGGAGCTGTTTTTT. Translating gives CASSSSRPPNTGELFF.

The rearrangement uses TRBV6-6 and TRBJ2-7; 8 nucleotides agree with TRBD2. There are 15 residues in the CDR3. Per germline, CDR1 MNHNY and CDR2 SVGAGI (reference sequence). The ends lost 6 bases at V and 5 bases at J; junction bases unmatched: 12. The CDR3: CASSYVPAGENEQYF. The CDR3 nucleotides read TGTGCCAGCAGCTACGTCCCAGCGGGAGAAAACGAGCAGTACTTC.

This clonotype was picked up a small number of times. The chain has TRBV7-2 and TRBJ1-5; D is uncertain. CDR1 and CDR2 from the germline V gene are SGHTA and FQGNSA. This CDR3 contains 14 residues. The germline V and J ends were trimmed by 2 bases and 5 bases, with 10 bases remaining between them. The DNA for the CDR3 is TGTGCCAGCAGCTTAACGGAGGTCTATCAGCCCCAGCATTTT. Translating gives CASSLTEVYQPQHF.

This clonotype was seen repeatedly, ten times or more. The V call is TRBV20-1, the J call TRBJ2-3; no clear D. The CDR3 spans 14 residues. V was clipped by 0 bases and J by 0 bases, with 7 bases between them. Germline V gives CDR1 DFQATT, CDR2 SNEGSKA (reference sequence). This chain's CDR3 is CSARDPDSTDTQYF. In nucleotides, the CDR3 is TGCAGTGCTAGAGATCCGGACAGCACAGATACGCAGTATTTT.

This clonotype was seen repeatedly, ten times or more. This rearrangement joins TRBV10-2 to TRBJ2-3; D call uncertain. The germline V and J ends were trimmed by 0 bases and 7 bases, with 2 bases remaining between them. CDR3 length: 11 amino acids. Germline CDR1 reads WSHSY; CDR2 reads SAAADI. CDR3 sequence reads: CASSESNTQYF. CDR3 in DNA: TGCGCCAGCAGTGAGTCTAATACGCAGTATTTT.

A few counts support this clonotype. The chain uses TRBV2 and TRBJ2-7; 7 bases fit TRBD1. There are 14 residues in the CDR3. Germline V lookup: CDR1 SNHLY, CDR2 FYNNEI. The V gene end was trimmed by 6 bases and the J gene end by 2 bases; junction bases not matched to a gene: 7. CDR3 in DNA: TGTGCCAGCAGCACGACAGGGTTAGCCTACGAGCAGTACTTC. As protein: CASSTTGLAYEQYF.

This clonotype occurred a few times. CDR3 in amino acids: CASSIERLVNTEAFF. For the CDR3, the DNA is TGTGCCAGTAGTATAGAAAGACTGGTGAACACTGAAGCTTTCTTT. J is TRBJ1-1 and V is TRBV19; D not resolved. The CDR3 sequence is 15 residues long. Germline lookup yields CDR1 LNHDA and CDR2 SQIVND (reference sequence). Trimming took off 0 bases at V and 0 bases at J, with 8 bases between the two ends.

This clonotype was observed a handful of times. The chain carries TRBV30 and TRBJ1-4; 8 nucleotides match TRBD1. Germline V CDR1 and CDR2: GTSNPN, SVGIG (reference sequence). The CDR3 is 13 amino acids. The trim removed 5 bases at V and 7 bases at J, leaving 6 bases unmatched. DNA for the CDR3: TGTGCCTGGGAACAGGGGGAAAGTGAAAAACTGTTTTTT. Encoded protein: CAWEQGESEKLFF.

This clonotype has just a few counts. The genes are TRBV5-4 and TRBJ2-7; no reliable D call. With 4 bases removed from V and 0 bases from J, the gap between germline ends came to 11 bases. Germline values: CDR1 SGHNT, CDR2 YYREEE (reference sequence). CDR3 length equals 14 residues. The CDR3 nucleotides are TGTGCCAGCAGCCCAGGCCACGACTCCTACGAGCAGTACTTC. This codes for CASSPGHDSYEQYF.

This clonotype has a count of ten or more. This chain links TRBV13 with TRBJ2-7; D is uncertain. The CDR3 length is 12 residues. Germline V gives CDR1 PRHDT, CDR2 FYEKMQ (reference sequence). V was trimmed by 4 bases and J by 6 bases, leaving 10 bases between them. The CDR3 is CASSSTFLEQYF. CDR3 sequence (DNA): TGTGCCAGCAGCTCCACGTTCCTCGAGCAGTACTTC.

This clonotype was found a few times. The V call is TRBV2, the J call TRBJ1-3; 12 positions match TRBD1. The CDR3 is 17 amino acids. CDR1 and CDR2 from the germline V gene are SNHLY and FYNNEI. J gave up 5 bases and V 2 bases, and 7 bases lay outside the gene matches. The CDR3 region is CASSELRRDRGRNTIYF. CDR3 DNA sequence: TGTGCCAGCAGTGAACTCCGCCGGGACAGGGGGCGAAACACCATATATTTT.

This clonotype was detected many times. The V call is TRBV7-2, the J call TRBJ2-7; tentatively, D is TRBD2 (5 bases). Germline CDR1 reads SGHTA; CDR2 reads FQGNSA. Trimming stripped 3 bases from V and 3 bases from J, with 9 bases between. The CDR3 has 13 amino acids. The CDR3: CASSFHRGYEQYF. CDR3 in DNA: TGTGCCAGCAGCTTTCACCGGGGCTACGAGCAGTACTTC.

The rearrangement uses TRBV7-9 and TRBJ2-7; 7 positions agree with TRBD2. Germline trimming cut 1 base from V and 3 bases from J; bases unmatched to any gene: 3. In germline, CDR1 is SEHNR, CDR2 FQNEAQ (reference sequence). The CDR3 is 14 residues long. The CDR3 spells CASSLEGGNYEQYF. As DNA, the CDR3 is TGTGCCAGCAGCTTAGAGGGAGGGAACTACGAGCAGTACTTC.